These T cell receptor beta chains were read from a single sample in a study of blood T cells in healthy people across ages. TCRdb re-called the 5' RACE reads through MiXCR, storing one row per CDR3 protein. The table has approximately 830,000 distinct CDR3 sequences, around 62% seen once. Sequencing used blood. These receptors originate from a man aged 30-40 years in good health. Both conserved end residues are part of each CDR3. Fields, in order: CDR3 DNA, CDR3 protein, J gene, V gene, clone size, D gene. A D gene is named only where the DNA matches it firmly. Clone size is given for some rows only: seen once, a few or many times, or a class if the clone is expanded.

DNA: TGTGCCATCAAGGACCAGGGATTCGAACAGCCCCAGCATTTT; CDR3: CAIKDQGFEQPQHF; J: TRBJ1-5; V: TRBV10-3; size: NA; D: NA
DNA: TGCAGTGCTATGGAATTGCTGACTAGCGGGGGAAATACGCAGTATTTT; CDR3: CSAMELLTSGGNTQYF; J: TRBJ2-3; V: TRBV20-1; size: NA; D: TRBD2
DNA: TGTGCCATCAGTGCGGGCGGGGCAAGCACAGATACGCAGTATTTT; CDR3: CAISAGGASTDTQYF; J: TRBJ2-3; V: TRBV10-3; size: few; D: NA
DNA: TGTGCCAGCAGCGGGACTAGCGGGGTTTACAATGAGCAGTTCTTC; CDR3: CASSGTSGVYNEQFF; J: TRBJ2-1; V: TRBV25-1; size: NA; D: TRBD2
DNA: TGTGCCAGCAGCATAGACAGGGTCAATTCACCCCTCCACTTT; CDR3: CASSIDRVNSPLHF; J: TRBJ1-6; V: TRBV7-6; size: few; D: TRBD1
DNA: TGTGCCAGCAGCCAAGTGGCTAGCGATCCCAGGACCCAGTACTTC; CDR3: CASSQVASDPRTQYF; J: TRBJ2-5; V: TRBV4-2; size: NA; D: NA
DNA: TGTGCCACCAGCAGAAGGGAGGGGCTGGACAATGAGCAGTTCTTC; CDR3: CATSRREGLDNEQFF; J: TRBJ2-1; V: TRBV15; size: NA; D: TRBD2
DNA: TGCGCCAGCAGCCAAGTTCTGGCCGGCCTCTCCTACGAGCAGTACTTC; CDR3: CASSQVLAGLSYEQYF; J: TRBJ2-7; V: TRBV4-3; size: NA; D: NA
DNA: TGCAATGTTAGAGGGGCGGGGCATAACAATGAGCAGTTCTTC; CDR3: CNVRGAGHNNEQFF; J: TRBJ2-1; V: TRBV20-1; size: NA; D: NA
DNA: TGTGCCAGCAGCGTAGCTACGGGGACTAGCGGGGGGGCGGGCAATGAGCAGTTCTTC; CDR3: CASSVATGTSGGAGNEQFF; J: TRBJ2-1; V: TRBV9; size: NA; D: TRBD2
DNA: TGTGCCAGCAGCCCCTATCGGGGGGACAATGAGCAGTTCTTC; CDR3: CASSPYRGDNEQFF; J: TRBJ2-1; V: TRBV28; size: few; D: TRBD2
DNA: TGTGCCAGCGGACTAGCGGGGAGCTCTGGGGCCAACGTCCTGACTTTC; CDR3: CASGLAGSSGANVLTF; J: TRBJ2-6; V: TRBV6-2/TRBV6-3; size: few; D: TRBD2
DNA: TGTGCCAGTTCGAATTCGGGCAATCAGCCCCAGCATTTT; CDR3: CASSNSGNQPQHF; J: TRBJ1-5; V: TRBV27; size: few; D: NA
DNA: TGCAGTGCGATTTATAAGGGGGCTATTGCGTACAATGAGCAGTTCTTC; CDR3: CSAIYKGAIAYNEQFF; J: TRBJ2-1; V: TRBV20-1; size: many; D: TRBD1
DNA: TGTGCCAGCAGTGACACCCGACTAGCGGTCCACGAGCAGTACTTC; CDR3: CASSDTRLAVHEQYF; J: TRBJ2-7; V: TRBV6-6; size: NA; D: TRBD2
DNA: TGTGCCAGCAGTGTAGGGACAGAAGAGACCCAGTACTTC; CDR3: CASSVGTEETQYF; J: TRBJ2-5; V: TRBV28; size: many; D: TRBD1
DNA: TGCAGCGTACCAAGGGTTCCCCCCGGGGAGCTGTTTTTT; CDR3: CSVPRVPPGELFF; J: TRBJ2-2; V: TRBV29-1; size: NA; D: NA
DNA: TGTGCCAGCAGTTACTCCTCAGTGATTGAGGGCTACACCTTC; CDR3: CASSYSSVIEGYTF; J: TRBJ1-2; V: TRBV6-5; size: NA; D: NA
DNA: TGTGCCAGCAGCCAAATCCCCAGGGACAGGGATTATGGCTACACCTTC; CDR3: CASSQIPRDRDYGYTF; J: TRBJ1-2; V: TRBV4-2; size: many; D: TRBD1
DNA: TGTGCCAGCAGCCCCGGGACAGGCGTACTTCAGGAGCAGTTCTTC; CDR3: CASSPGTGVLQEQFF; J: TRBJ2-1; V: TRBV9; size: NA; D: TRBD1
DNA: TGTGCCACCAGGCGGGGGGAGCAACAAGAGACCCAGTACTTC; CDR3: CATRRGEQQETQYF; J: TRBJ2-5; V: TRBV10-3; size: NA; D: TRBD2
DNA: TGTGCCAGCAGCCCCTGGGGCGGAGAATACGAGCAGTACTTC; CDR3: CASSPWGGEYEQYF; J: TRBJ2-7; V: TRBV7-9; size: NA; D: NA
DNA: TGTGCCAGCAGCGCCCCGGGGAGCGGGGATTACAATGAGCAGTTCTTC; CDR3: CASSAPGSGDYNEQFF; J: TRBJ2-1; V: TRBV9; size: NA; D: TRBD2
DNA: TGTGCCAGCAGTTACGCCAGGGGGCTTGGGGAGACCCAGTACTTC; CDR3: CASSYARGLGETQYF; J: TRBJ2-5; V: TRBV6-2/TRBV6-3; size: NA; D: TRBD1
DNA: TGCAGCGTTAGGACTTACAACGAGCAGTACTTC; CDR3: CSVRTYNEQYF; J: TRBJ2-7; V: TRBV29-1; size: few; D: NA
DNA: TGTGCCACTGGACTAGCGGGGGGATCGAATGAGCAGTTCTTC; CDR3: CATGLAGGSNEQFF; J: TRBJ2-1; V: TRBV10-3; size: NA; D: TRBD2
DNA: TGCGCCAGCAGCCAAGGGGCGACTGGTGCTTCCTACGAGCAGTACTTC; CDR3: CASSQGATGASYEQYF; J: TRBJ2-7; V: TRBV4-3; size: NA; D: NA